This TCR beta chain stems from a study of cytomegalovirus exposure and HLA in healthy donors (dated by TCRdb to about 2017). Regarding the research as a whole: An earlier analysis of a few hundred of the donors reported under 300 Gb of sequence data and around 120 million unique TCR beta sequences obtained from about 179 million T cells. An early release that covered some 640 HLA-typed donors contained around 300 gigabases of sequencing data and about 93 million unique TCR sequences. Of the approximately 400 genotyped donors, approximately 82% fell in the genetic ancestry cluster associated with self-reported Caucasian donors. The study aimed to test whether signatures of past pathogen exposure could be identified by cataloging public T cell receptors. Using immunosequencing, the study profiled T cell repertoires from 666 subjects and related those repertoires to cytomegalovirus serostatus. In addition to the first cohort of 666 subjects, a separate validation cohort of approximately 120 different subjects was used. To predict cytomegalovirus infection status, the study combined high-throughput TCR immunosequencing, statistical association of individual TCRs with disease status, and machine learning. A later analysis re-examined previously published TCR beta repertoires from roughly 720 donors and added high-resolution HLA genotyping to investigate patterns of TCR occurrence. Rather than drawing on any new phenotypic data, the later analysis identified candidate immune exposures from TCR beta sequences and the way those sequences occurred across donors. An earlier analysis of approximately 580 of the donors used high-throughput TCR beta sequencing to judge whether each TCR beta V gene segment behaved as functional or pseudogenic. Donor age, sex, ethnicity and CMV serostatus were collected together with the repertoire data. A later genetic analysis used genome-wide SNP genotypes for about 65% of the 666 donors, treating that subset as a discovery cohort. All discovery cohort repertoires had been generated using a single sequencing platform. HLA typing included class I and class II loci at four-digit resolution. The number of typed donors differed by locus: about 620-630 for A, B, C, DRB1 and DQB1; some 540 for DQA1; roughly 600 for DPA1; and some 430 for DPB1. Because of strong linkage in the cohort, five DR-DQ haplotypes were treated as single units for association and clustering. On average, roughly 200,000 unique TCR beta nucleotide sequences were sequenced per donor among 300 to 500 genotyped donors of the cohort, with approximately 18% of those sequences being non-productive. On the study overall, not on this receptor specifically: The cohort was sequenced for TCR beta chains only, and without alpha or paired-chain data the features that could be detected were limited. A later analysis found that most CMV-associated TCR beta chains appeared HLA-restricted, with HLA associations seemingly driven largely by CMV exposure. Presence/absence analyses assumed roughly uniform sequencing depth across donors, an assumption that may not hold. Immune exposure information for the cohort was limited to CMV serostatus. In both the original and validation cohorts, the classifier was reported to diagnose cytomegalovirus status with high specificity and sensitivity. Most TCR sequences were seen in very few donors, while some public TCRs were found in many individuals. In an earlier analysis of some 540 of the donors, most TCR beta V segments appeared in productive rearrangements about 87% or about 30% of the time, broadly matching IMGT annotations. In a later analysis, HLA-associated TCR beta chains were found to be more clonally expanded and to have lower generation probabilities than equally common non-associated chains. Correlated functional status among segregating V segments might reflect linkage disequilibrium, but an unknown experimental factor could not be ruled out. In a later analysis, about 17,000 TCR beta sequences were associated with specific HLA alleles at a false discovery rate of 0.05. Around 16 rarely observed V segments, including chromosome 9 orphons, were excluded from the earlier analysis of a few hundred of the donors because counts were too low. A cluster of highly shared sequence variants was judged likely to be a technical artifact of the sequencing pipeline. According to the authors, the approach could potentially be generalized to other disease states and immunological phenotypes. A later analysis reported that several top co-occurrence clusters appeared linked to parvovirus B19, influenza, CMV and Epstein-Barr virus. When HLA alleles, especially DR and DQ, strongly co-occurred, attributing TCR associations to individual alleles was difficult. A further reported finding was that TCR beta sequences accurately predicted the HLA-A and HLA-B alleles for most subjects in the first cohort. The study listed 164 TCR beta chains as associated with cytomegalovirus. An association between a missense DCLRE1C variant and V-gene and J-gene trimming of TCR beta chains was found in a later genetic analysis and replicated in an independent cohort. According to a later genetic analysis, donors in an Asian-associated ancestry cluster had fewer N-insertions in productive TCRs than the approximately 630-donor mean. Because HLA typing was unavailable for some donors at each locus, only the typed subset was used in association tests. In a later analysis, TCR association rates were found to vary across HLA loci, with the most associated TCRs seen for DRB1 alleles and the fewest for HLA-C alleles. Three of the identified cytomegalovirus-associated TCR beta chains were confirmed in vitro to be specific for cytomegalovirus antigens.

Comment on this clone: Its antigen has not been determined. No base quality information exists; no much larger clone differs at one position.

The library was prepared using the immunoSEQ multiplex PCR assay. For the multiplex PCR, a mixture combining 60 forward primers for TCR Vbeta segments and 13 reverse primers for TCR Jbeta segments was used. Amplification of the CDR3 region of rearranged TCR beta genes was performed with a multiplex PCR assay on genomic DNA. The Illumina HiSeq System was used to sequence the amplified TCR beta libraries as 87-base-pair reads. In the source study's methods: Across the roughly 600 repertoires, a later analysis counted 60 million to 90 million unique TCR beta chains, around 10 million of which were shared by at least two donors. Raw reads were error-corrected and collapsed into unique sequences by a nearest-neighbor algorithm in which closely related sequences were merged to remove PCR and sequencing errors. CDR3 sequences were aligned to IMGT reference sequences to assign V, D and J gene segments. For a sequence to be retained, a match of at least six nucleotides to both a V gene segment and a J gene segment was required. A rearrangement counted as productive if the CDR3 had no stop codons and remained in frame with V and J, and every other rearrangement counted as non-productive. CDR3 was defined by IMGT convention, running from the second conserved V-encoded cysteine to the conserved J-encoded phenylalanine. In an earlier analysis of 587 of the donors, sequences lacking an unambiguous match to a single V gene segment were excluded. An earlier analysis of over 450 of the donors classified V segments as functional when productive rearrangements were above 56.7% and as segregating when the standard deviation between donors was above 5%. A statistical classification framework was developed to diagnose cytomegalovirus status using the catalog of TCR beta chain sequences. In a later analysis, TCR nucleotide sequences were compared against IMGT/GENE-DB human TR gene sequences so that V and J genes could be assigned. Using the TCRdist pipeline, a later analysis assigned CDR3 sequences along with most-parsimonious VDJ recombination scenarios. In a later analysis, every TCR beta chain was defined by the combination of its CDR3 amino acid sequence and its V-gene family, and reads without a unique V-gene family were dropped. As a way to deal with suspected cross-contamination and a sequencing artifact, a later analysis dropped hundreds of nucleotide sequences that were highly shared and had low generation probability. A later analysis calculated a clonal expansion index for each public chain from normalized within-repertoire ranks of inferred template counts. In a later analysis, generation probabilities were computed with a VDJ recombination model fitted to out-of-frame rearrangements, and the resulting probabilities were checked against IGoR. In a later analysis, TCR-TCR, TCR-HLA and TCR-CMV co-occurrence was scored with hypergeometric tests, and a repertoire-size bias correction was applied to TCR pairs. False discovery rates were estimated in a later analysis by permuting HLA or CMV assignments 20 times. In a later analysis, co-occurring TCRs were grouped with DBSCAN, and TCRdist sequence similarity was added when clustering was performed within HLA-allele-positive subsets. Repertoires with fewer than 30,000 or more than 120,000 public chains, plus five repertoires with anomalous nucleotide sharing, were excluded from co-occurrence clustering. TCRdb carries this immuneACCESS record with in-frame sequences only. Its versions omit some clonotypes, under half of them owing to an unresolved V gene in the studies checked, with the rest unexplained. D and trimming come from the DNA, and the V and J calls and clone size come from that table. In this sample the table shows over 85,000 clones, nearly 80% of which occur a single time. Clones ranked in the top ten supply roughly 1.2% of the sample.

The cohort consisted of hundreds of healthy bone marrow donors. Cohort members were all nominally healthy when sampled, although unrecorded immune exposures were likely present. The donor tested CMV seronegative and was one of the 352 seronegative cohort members. A peripheral blood sample was collected from each donor, and TCR beta sequencing was performed on peripheral blood mononuclear cells. Genomic DNA extraction from the blood cell samples was performed with the Qiagen DNeasy Blood Extraction Kit. Material: PBMCs. The clonotype originates from a woman aged 25 to 39 in good health and CMV-seronegative.

The DNA reads as follows: TGTGCCAGCAGCCAAGGGGACAGGGCTTCTTACGAGCAGTACTTC. This gives the protein CASSQGDRASYEQYF. Rearrangement joined TRBV4-2 to TRBJ2-7, with TRBD1 identical over 9 junction bases. Reading the germline V gene gives CDR1 LGHNA and CDR2 YNFKEQ. From its cysteine to its phenylalanine, the CDR3 spans 15 amino acids. Just CDR3 DNA is preserved here, 45 bases in frame from base 1. Trimming removed 1 base from V and 4 bases from J; the gene matches leave 5 bases unexplained.